Listed below are T cell receptor beta chains from one sample, sequenced in a study of Ad26.COV2.S vaccination and SARS-CoV-2 variants. The protocol was immunoSEQ multiplex PCR, while the TCRdb copy is restricted to in-frame clones and leaves out a portion. The sample includes 300,000 to 350,000 clones, roughly 88% seen only once; the top ten take approximately 5.8%. The sample was peripheral blood, taken in a trial of Ad26.COV2.S vaccine versus placebo. These receptors originate from a person aged 18 to 65 who received the Ad26.COV2.S COVID-19 vaccine or a placebo. CDR3s include the opening cysteine and the closing phenylalanine or tryptophan. Fields, in order: D gene, CDR3 length, V gene, J gene, CDR3 protein. D genes are given only for firm matches.

TRBD2	15	TRBV5-6	TRBJ2-1	CASSLRTSGSNEQFF
TRBD1	14	TRBV4-3	TRBJ1-2	CASSQVDRDRGYTF
-	16	TRBV6-5	TRBJ1-2	CASSYLYVRSDYGYTF
TRBD1	18	TRBV19	TRBJ1-1	CASSIKEKGAPGLTEAFF
-	14	TRBV5-1	TRBJ1-1	CASSFGGRVAEAFF
-	12	TRBV3-1/TRBV3-2	TRBJ2-1	CASSHRSNEQFF
-	15	TRBV6-4	TRBJ1-5	CASSVGGGINQPQHF
-	17	TRBV21-1	TRBJ2-1	CASSKGGGRPGLNEQFF
-	13	TRBV28	TRBJ1-2	CASLIPDSYGYTF
TRBD2	15	TRBV6-4	TRBJ2-3	CASSELAFGTDTQYF
TRBD1	15	TRBV19	TRBJ1-5	CASKLEGQGNQPQHF
-	15	TRBV7-9	TRBJ1-5	CASSFGGQGNQPQHF
-	15	TRBV7-2	TRBJ2-3	CASSLENLRTDTQYF
-	16	TRBV6-2/TRBV6-3	TRBJ2-1	CASSTPGQSSYNEQFF
-	15	TRBV3-1/TRBV3-2	TRBJ2-7	CASSPRLLLRGEQYF
-	14	TRBV28	TRBJ1-1	CASFRRGRNTEAFF
TRBD1	17	TRBV6-6	TRBJ1-5	CASSPRTGGYSNQPQHF
-	12	TRBV28	TRBJ1-2	CASSSRGDGYTF
-	12	TRBV19	TRBJ1-5	CASSDGGQPQHF
-	15	TRBV6-5	TRBJ1-3	CASTPQGISGNTIYF
-	13	TRBV18	TRBJ2-1	CASSPLETNEQFF
TRBD1	15	TRBV28	TRBJ1-1	CASSSGTGGGTEAFF
-	16	TRBV6-1	TRBJ2-1	CASSEEDLPPYNEQFF
TRBD1	13	TRBV29-1	TRBJ1-4	CSARAGGGEKLFF
TRBD2	14	TRBV5-1	TRBJ2-1	CASSAGDSHNEQFF
-	13	TRBV28	TRBJ2-2	CASSFRNTGELFF
-	11	TRBV11-2	TRBJ1-2	CASSQLYGYTF
TRBD1	15	TRBV19	TRBJ1-1	CASSILLGTQGEAFF
-	14	TRBV4-3	TRBJ1-6	CASSPRDTYSPLHF
-	15	TRBV5-5	TRBJ1-5	CASSPLSGGDQPQHF
-	12	TRBV4-1	TRBJ1-2	CASSLPIEGYTF
-	13	TRBV19	TRBJ2-7	CASSARLDGEQYF
-	15	TRBV18	TRBJ2-1	CASSPEGGFYNEQFF
-	14	TRBV7-3	TRBJ2-1	CASSPGPGSNEQFF
-	13	TRBV7-2	TRBJ1-2	CASRPYRDYGYTF
-	14	TRBV21-1	TRBJ1-1	CASSKRGRATEAFF
-	16	TRBV15	TRBJ1-4	CATSTTPERRPEKLFF
-	18	TRBV2	TRBJ2-3	CASSKTSGFTIGTDTQYF
TRBD2	16	TRBV7-9	TRBJ2-7	CASSLAVGRGTYEQYF
-	12	TRBV6-5	TRBJ2-7	CASLSPGYEQYF
-	15	TRBV19	TRBJ1-5	CASSTHWGPNQPQHF
TRBD1	15	TRBV19	TRBJ1-1	CASSPWDRYNTEAFF